This TCR beta chain came from a study of beta chain features in type 1 diabetes. Study findings and constraints: PCR might pick shorter templates more often, in the same way for patients and controls. TCRB CDR3 length was moderately but significantly reduced in all four CD4+ subsets of Type 1 diabetes patients.

This clone was detected only a few times. Antigen specificity is unknown. Germline V gives CDR1 SEHNR, CDR2 FQNEAQ (reference sequence). The length of the CDR3 is 16 residues. V gave up 5 bases and J gave up 8 bases; unmatched junction bases: 14. The study reverse transcribed the entire isolated RNA, so it sequenced expressed TCRB transcripts. The read count averaged around 3.6 million across naive, central memory and regulatory T cell samples. TCRdb's table, derived via immunoSEQ multiplex PCR, lists solely in-frame clones and lacks some. This repertoire shows 300,000 or so clones, approximately 9.7% found once; its top ten account for roughly 1%.

Sequenced material: central memory CD4+ T cells from blood. V gene TRBV7-9 combines with J gene TRBJ1-4; 7 bases are a match to TRBD1. The TCR sequence derives from a man aged 30-40 years with type 1 diabetes. The CDR3 region is CASSPTRGGVGEKLFF. CDR3 in DNA: TGTGCCAGCAGCCCAACAAGAGGGGGCGTAGGGGAAAAACTGTTTTTT.